One sample yielded the 14 T cell receptor beta chains listed below, sequenced in a study of OX40 agonist ivuxolimab in advanced cancers. Some clones are missing from TCRdb's copy, which holds only in-frame ones; the method was immunoSEQ multiplex PCR. Among about 6,700 clones listed, 85% to 95% were seen once. Sequences were derived from CD4+ or CD8+ T cells sorted from blood, sampled in a trial of the OX40 agonist ivuxolimab. These receptors were collected from an adult with an advanced solid tumor such as melanoma, head and neck, liver or kidney cancer.

V gene TRBV28 combines with J gene TRBJ2-5, with D maybe TRBD2 (7 bases). The CDR3 extends over 14 amino acids. Trimming shortened V by 6 bases and J by 7 bases, and 18 bases separated the two germline ends. The germline V gene encodes CDR1 MDHEN and CDR2 SYDVKM. The CDR3 sequence is CASSPPRGAWTQYF. DNA of the CDR3: TGTGCCAGCAGCCCTCCCCGGGGGGCCTGGACCCAGTACTTC.

V and J are TRBV5-1 and TRBJ1-1; unclear D gene. Germline values: CDR1 SGHRS, CDR2 YFSETQ. The V end was cut by 2 bases, the J end by 1 base, with 6 bases between. CDR3 size: 13 residues. The CDR3 nucleotides read TGCGCCAGCAGCTTCTGGCAGAACACTGAAGCTTTCTTT. Amino acid sequence: CASSFWQNTEAFF.

In its sample, this clone was seen once. V and J are TRBV28 and TRBJ1-2, with 8 nucleotides matching TRBD1. CDR3 size: 22 residues. The V segment lost 7 bases and the J segment 5 bases; nucleotides outside the gene matches: 33. Germline values: CDR1 MDHEN, CDR2 SYDVKM. CDR3 nucleotide sequence: TGTGCCAGCACACCCGATTCCCGCGACCTTAGGACAGGGCACTCCATCCCTTATGGCTACACCTTC. It is translated as CASTPDSRDLRTGHSIPYGYTF.

The V call is TRBV28, the J call TRBJ2-6; 9 bases are shared with TRBD1. CDR3 size: 16 residues. V lost 6 bases to trimming and J lost 2 bases; unmatched junction nucleotides: 5. The V gene's germline CDR1 is MDHEN and CDR2 SYDVKM. The DNA for the CDR3 is TGTGCCAGCAGCCGGACAGGGGCGGCTGGGGCCAACGTCCTGACTTTC. This encodes CASSRTGAAGANVLTF.

The gene calls are TRBV6-1 and TRBJ2-3; possibly TRBD2 for D (6 bases). Trimming removed 5 bases from V and 4 bases from J, with 10 bases in between. Per germline, CDR1 MNHNS and CDR2 SASEGT. This CDR3 spans 13 amino acids. DNA for the CDR3: TGTGCCAGCAGTAGGCGACTAGCAGATACGCAGTATTTT. Translated, it gives CASSRRLADTQYF.

J is TRBJ2-5 and V is TRBV12-2. TRBV12-2 is deemed a pseudogene. The CDR3 has 14 amino acids. CDR3 region: CASRLVRYQETQYF. Written as DNA, the CDR3 is TGTGCAAGTCGCTTAGTTCGCTACCAAGAGACCCAGTACTTC.

The CDR3 reads CASSPRTSGADTQYF. For the CDR3, the DNA is TGTGCCAGCAGCCCAAGGACTAGCGGAGCAGATACGCAGTATTTT. The rearrangement uses TRBV7-9 and TRBJ2-3; 10 positions agree with TRBD2. CDR1 and CDR2 (germline): SEHNR, FQNEAQ (reference sequence). This CDR3 is built from 15 residues. V lost 5 bases to trimming and J lost 4 bases; unmatched junction nucleotides: 6.

V gene TRBV15 combines with J gene TRBJ1-2; a possible D gene is TRBD1 (5 bases). Trimming cost V 1 base and J 3 bases, with 9 bases left between them. The CDR3 extends over 14 amino acids. Germline CDR1 is LNHNV and CDR2 is YYDKDF (reference sequence). For the CDR3, the DNA is TGTGCCACCAGCAGAGGCAGGGAGGACTATGGCTACACCTTC. It yields the protein CATSRGREDYGYTF.

As for this clone: The junction and the germline gene differ at one end; a read error may be behind it. The J gene is TRBJ1-6, the V gene TRBV11-2; 7 positions match TRBD1. The CDR3 extends over 12 amino acids. Germline CDR1 and CDR2: SGHAT and FQNNGV. For the CDR3, the DNA is TGTGCCAGCAGCTCCGAAGGGGACAGCTTCTTCTTT. Its protein product is CASSSEGDSFFF.

This sequence joins TRBV2 and TRBJ1-5; D unresolved. The V and J ends lost 11 bases and 3 bases respectively, with 11 bases between them. Per germline, CDR1 SNHLY and CDR2 FYNNEI. This CDR3 has 12 residues. CDR3 region: CASRSPNQPQHF. The CDR3, as DNA: TGTGCCTCAAGAAGTCCCAATCAGCCCCAGCATTTT.

This clone was seen a single time. This rearrangement joins TRBV18 to TRBJ2-3; TRBD2 matches 10 bases. CDR3 length: 16 amino acids. Germline CDR1 is KGHSH and CDR2 is LQKENI. Trimming removed 5 bases from V and 3 bases from J; junction bases left unmatched: 8. The CDR3: CASSSGLASTTDTQYF. The CDR3, as DNA: TGTGCCAGCTCATCGGGACTAGCGTCTACAACAGATACGCAGTATTTT. The full variable domain, in which reference TRBV18 and TRBJ2-3 provide the parts outside the CDR3, is NAGVMQNPRHLVRRRGQEARLRCSPMKGHSHVYWYRQLPEEGLKFMVYLQKENIIDESGMPKERFSAEFPKEGPSILRIQQVVRGDSAAYFCASSSGLASTTDTQYFGPGTRLTVL.

The genes are TRBV9 and TRBJ2-7; 10 bases match TRBD2. Germline lookup yields CDR1 SGDLS and CDR2 YYNGEE. CDR3 length: 15 amino acids. The V gene end was trimmed by 3 bases and the J gene end by 4 bases; junction bases not matched to a gene: 7. The CDR3 spells CASSAGLAETYEQYF. The CDR3 DNA reads as TGTGCCAGCAGCGCAGGACTAGCGGAGACGTACGAGCAGTACTTC. The full variable domain, its missing parts supplied by reference TRBV9 and TRBJ2-7, is DSGVTQTPKHLITATGQRVTLRCSPRSGDLSVYWYQQSLDQGLQFLIQYYNGEERAKGNILERFSAQQFPDLHSELNLSSLELGDSALYFCASSAGLAETYEQYFGPGTRLTVT.

The rearrangement links TRBV28 to TRBJ2-7, with D unresolved. In germline, CDR1 is MDHEN, CDR2 SYDVKM. V was cut by 5 bases and J by 2 bases, with 10 bases left in between. The CDR3 sequence is 13 residues long. CDR3 coding DNA: TGTGCCAGCAGTCCCCCGAGTCCCTACGAGCAGTACTTC. Translation: CASSPPSPYEQYF.

The J gene is TRBJ2-2, the V gene TRBV27, with no clear D. Trimming took 3 bases from V and 6 from J, leaving 5 bases between them. The CDR3 is 12 residues long. CDR1 and CDR2 from the germline V gene are MNHEY and SMNVEV (reference sequence). The CDR3 region is CASSFRAGELFF. CDR3 coding DNA: TGTGCCAGCAGTTTTAGGGCCGGGGAGCTGTTTTTT.